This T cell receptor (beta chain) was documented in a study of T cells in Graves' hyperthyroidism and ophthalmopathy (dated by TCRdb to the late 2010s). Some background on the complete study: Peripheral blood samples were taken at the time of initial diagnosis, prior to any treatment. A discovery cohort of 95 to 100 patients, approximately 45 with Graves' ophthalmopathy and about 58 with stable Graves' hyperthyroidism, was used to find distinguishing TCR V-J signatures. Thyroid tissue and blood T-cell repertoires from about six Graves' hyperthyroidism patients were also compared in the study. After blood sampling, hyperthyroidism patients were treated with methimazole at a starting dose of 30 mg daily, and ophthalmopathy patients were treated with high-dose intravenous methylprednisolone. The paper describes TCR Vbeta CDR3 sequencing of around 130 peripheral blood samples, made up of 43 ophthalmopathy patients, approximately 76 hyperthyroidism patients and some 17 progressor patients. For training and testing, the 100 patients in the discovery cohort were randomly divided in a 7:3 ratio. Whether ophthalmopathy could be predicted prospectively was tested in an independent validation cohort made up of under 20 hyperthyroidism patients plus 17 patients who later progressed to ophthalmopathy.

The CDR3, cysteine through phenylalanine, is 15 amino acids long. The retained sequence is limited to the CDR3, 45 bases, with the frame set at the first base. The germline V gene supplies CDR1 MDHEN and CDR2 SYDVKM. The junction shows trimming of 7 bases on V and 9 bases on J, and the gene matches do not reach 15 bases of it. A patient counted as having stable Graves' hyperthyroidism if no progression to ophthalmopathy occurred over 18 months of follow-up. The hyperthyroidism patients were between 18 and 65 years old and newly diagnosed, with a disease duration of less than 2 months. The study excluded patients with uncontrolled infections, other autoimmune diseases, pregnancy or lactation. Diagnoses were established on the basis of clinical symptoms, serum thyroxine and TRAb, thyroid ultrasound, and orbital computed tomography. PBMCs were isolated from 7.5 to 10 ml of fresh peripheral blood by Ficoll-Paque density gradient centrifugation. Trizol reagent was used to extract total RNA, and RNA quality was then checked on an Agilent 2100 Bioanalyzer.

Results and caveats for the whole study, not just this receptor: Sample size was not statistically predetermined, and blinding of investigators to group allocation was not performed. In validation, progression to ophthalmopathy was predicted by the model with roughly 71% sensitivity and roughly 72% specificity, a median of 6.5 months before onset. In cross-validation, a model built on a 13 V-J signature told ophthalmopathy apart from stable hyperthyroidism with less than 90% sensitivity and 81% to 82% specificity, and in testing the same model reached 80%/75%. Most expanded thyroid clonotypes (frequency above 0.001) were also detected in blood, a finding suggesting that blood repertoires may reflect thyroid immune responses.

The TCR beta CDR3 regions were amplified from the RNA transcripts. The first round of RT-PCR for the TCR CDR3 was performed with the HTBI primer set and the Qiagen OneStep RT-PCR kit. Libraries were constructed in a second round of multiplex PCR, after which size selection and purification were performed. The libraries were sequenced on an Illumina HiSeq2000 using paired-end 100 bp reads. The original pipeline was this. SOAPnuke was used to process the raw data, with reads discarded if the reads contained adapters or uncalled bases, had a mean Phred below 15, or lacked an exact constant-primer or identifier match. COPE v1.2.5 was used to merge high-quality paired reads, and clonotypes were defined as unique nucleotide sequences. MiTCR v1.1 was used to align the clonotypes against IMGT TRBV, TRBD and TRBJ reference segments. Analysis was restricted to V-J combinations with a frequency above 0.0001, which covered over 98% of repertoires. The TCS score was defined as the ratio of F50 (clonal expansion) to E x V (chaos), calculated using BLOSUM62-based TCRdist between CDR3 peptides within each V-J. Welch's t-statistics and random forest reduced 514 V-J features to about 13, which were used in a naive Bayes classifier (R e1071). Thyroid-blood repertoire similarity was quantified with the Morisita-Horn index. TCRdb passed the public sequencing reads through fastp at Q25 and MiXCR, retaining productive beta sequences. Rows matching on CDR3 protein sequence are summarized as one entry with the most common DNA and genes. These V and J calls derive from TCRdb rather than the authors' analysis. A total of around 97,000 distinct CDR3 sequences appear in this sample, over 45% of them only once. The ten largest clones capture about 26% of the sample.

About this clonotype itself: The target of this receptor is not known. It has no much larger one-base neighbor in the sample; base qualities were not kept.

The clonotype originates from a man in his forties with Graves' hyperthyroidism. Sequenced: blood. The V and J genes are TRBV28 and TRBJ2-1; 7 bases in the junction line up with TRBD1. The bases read TGTGCCAGCACATTCTCCGGGACAGATTTTAGTGAGCAGTTCTTC. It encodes CASTFSGTDFSEQFF.